The subject of this entry is one T cell receptor (beta chain). Its antigen is as yet unknown. Sequencing was performed with immunoSEQ multiplex PCR; in TCRdb, only in-frame clones are kept and a portion is missing. The table includes about 26,000 clones, about 79% detected once. ViraFEST used viral peptide pools to expand antigen-specific CD4+ T cells before sequencing. Upon completion of under eleven days in culture, CD4+ T cells were isolated. Two-dose vaccination with either BNT162b2 or mRNA-1273 was given to the participants. Vaccine recipients lacked prior SARS-CoV-2 infection and had negative nucleocapsid antibodies. This specimen comes from a study of vaccination effects on CD4 cells after COVID-19. Broader study findings: Within healthy vaccinees, only 1 of 255 vaccine-induced clones displayed cross-reactivity with common cold coronaviruses.

The sample in question was CD4+ T cells from PBMCs cultured with SARS-CoV-2 spike peptides, obtained after COVID-19 vaccination. The receptor was isolated from a human donor who received a COVID-19 vaccine. Some clones in this sample may be carry-over from other donors' samples.

The CDR3 loop is CASNPLGQLNTEAFF. In nucleotides, the CDR3 is TGCGCCAGTAACCCATTAGGACAGCTGAACACTGAAGCTTTCTTT. The chain uses TRBV5-1 and TRBJ1-1, with D possibly being TRBD1 (6 bases). The V gene lost 8 bases and the J gene lost 0 bases, with 17 bases spanning the gap. CDR3 length equals 15 residues. Germline V gene data show CDR1 as SGHRS and CDR2 as YFSETQ.